Given below is one TCR beta chain in context. CDR3 size: 11 residues. Looked up from germline, CDR1 is SGHAT and CDR2 is FQNNGV. V gave up 3 bases and J gave up 3 bases, with 2 bases separating them. This table comes from immunoSEQ multiplex PCR, and its TCRdb copy is limited to in-frame clones, with some not included. Among 300,000 or so clones, 85% were seen once, and the ten largest hold around 3.9%. This specimen comes from a study of blood T cell repertoires in COVID-19. As for the study in general: Sources were T cells, B-cell-depleted T cells, or PBMCs; the material itself was cDNA or gDNA.

This TCR came from a woman between 50 and 59 years old with active or convalescent COVID-19. What was sequenced was peripheral blood. This chain connects TRBV11-2 to TRBJ2-5; D uncertain. The CDR3 DNA follows: TGTGCCAGCAGCTTCAAAGAGACCCAGTACTTC. It codes for CASSFKETQYF.